This T cell receptor beta chain was retrieved from a study of breast tumors, draining lymph nodes, adjacent tissues. Axillary draining lymph nodes of breast cancer patients supplied the node samples. TCRdb recomputed calls from the multiplex PCR reads with MiXCR, one row per CDR3 protein. The sample contains some 97,000 distinct CDR3 sequences, 21% of which appear only once. Germline lookup yields CDR1 MNHNS and CDR2 SASEGT. The CDR3 has 11 amino acids. As concerns this clonotype: A much larger clone lies one base from this, so it may be a read error.

The sequenced material came from axillary lymph node tissue. This clonotype originated in a female donor with breast cancer. Some clones in this sample may be carry-over from other donors' samples. The genes are TRBV6-1 and TRBJ2-7, with unresolved D. The CDR3 DNA reads as TGTGCCAGCAGTGGACAACGCGAGCGGTACTTC. It encodes CASSGQRERYF.